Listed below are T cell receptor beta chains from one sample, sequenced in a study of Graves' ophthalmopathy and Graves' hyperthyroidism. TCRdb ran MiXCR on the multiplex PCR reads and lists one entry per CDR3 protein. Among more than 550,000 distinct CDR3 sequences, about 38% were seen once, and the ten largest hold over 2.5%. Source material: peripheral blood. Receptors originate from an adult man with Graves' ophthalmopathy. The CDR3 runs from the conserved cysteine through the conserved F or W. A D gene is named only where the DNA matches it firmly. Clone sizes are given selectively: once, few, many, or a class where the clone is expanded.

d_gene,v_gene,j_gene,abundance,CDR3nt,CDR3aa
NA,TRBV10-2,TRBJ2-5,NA,TGTGCCAGCAGCATACGGTCCGTGGGCGAAGAGACCCAGTACTTC,CASSIRSVGEETQYF
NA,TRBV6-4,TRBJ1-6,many,TGTGCCAGCAGTGACGGGACGGATAATTCACCCCTCCACTTT,CASSDGTDNSPLHF
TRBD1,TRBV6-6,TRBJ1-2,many,TGTGCCAGCAGTCCCCGGACAGGGGGCGGTGGCTACACCTTC,CASSPRTGGGGYTF
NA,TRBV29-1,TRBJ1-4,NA,TGCAGCGTTGAAAGGGAGATTCTCCGGGAACTGTTTTTT,CSVEREILRELFF
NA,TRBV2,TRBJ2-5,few,TGTGCCAGCAGGCGGGACACTGGGGACGAGACCCAGTACTTC,CASRRDTGDETQYF
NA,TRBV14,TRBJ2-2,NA,TGTGCCAGCTCACCACGACACGCCGGGGAGCTGTTTTTT,CASSPRHAGELFF
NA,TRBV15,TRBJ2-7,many,TGTGCCACCAGCAGAGATCCCGGGAGCGACGAGCAGTACTTC,CATSRDPGSDEQYF
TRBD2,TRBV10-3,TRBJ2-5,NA,TGTGCCATCAGTCGGGGGGACGGGGGGCAAGAGACCCAGTACTTC,CAISRGDGGQETQYF
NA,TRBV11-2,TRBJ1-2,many,TGTGCCAGCAGCTTAGTGGCAGGGAGCGGCTACACCTTC,CASSLVAGSGYTF
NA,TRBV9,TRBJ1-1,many,TGTGCCAGCAGCGTAGGGCGGAACACTGAAGCTTTCTTT,CASSVGRNTEAFF
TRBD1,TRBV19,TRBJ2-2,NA,TGTGCCTCCTCGACAGGGGGTGTCACCGGGGAGCTGTTTTTT,CASSTGGVTGELFF
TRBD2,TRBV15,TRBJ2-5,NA,TGTGCCACCAGCAGCACCGGACTAGTTGTTCAAGAGACCCAGTACTTC,CATSSTGLVVQETQYF
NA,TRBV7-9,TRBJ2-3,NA,TGTGCCAGCAGCTCGTGGGGGGCGCGGGACACAGATACGCAGTATTTT,CASSSWGARDTDTQYF
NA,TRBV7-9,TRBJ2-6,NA,TGTGCCAGCGCCGACGGTATCTCTGGGGCCAACGTCCTGACTTTC,CASADGISGANVLTF
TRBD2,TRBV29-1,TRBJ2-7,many,TGCAGCGGGGGTGGGGGGGTGAATTACGAGCAGTACTTC,CSGGGGVNYEQYF
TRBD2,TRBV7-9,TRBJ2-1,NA,TGTGCCAGCAGCTTAGGAGCGGGGGATAGGAATGAGCAGTTCTTC,CASSLGAGDRNEQFF
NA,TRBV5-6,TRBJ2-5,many,TGTGCCAGCAGCGGAGTGAGACGGAACCAAGAGACCCAGTACTTC,CASSGVRRNQETQYF
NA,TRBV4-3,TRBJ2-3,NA,TGCGCCAGCAACCCGGGAGATACGCAGTATTTT,CASNPGDTQYF
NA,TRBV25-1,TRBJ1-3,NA,TGTGCCAGCAGTGACCCGGCGGAGAGCTCTGGAAACACCATATATTTT,CASSDPAESSGNTIYF
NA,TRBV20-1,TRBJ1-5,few,TGCAGTGCTAGTGAGACGGTGCAGCCCCAGCATTTT,CSASETVQPQHF
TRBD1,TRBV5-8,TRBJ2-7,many,TGTGCCAGCAGCCCCTGGACAGGGCTTCCCTACGAGCAGTACTTC,CASSPWTGLPYEQYF
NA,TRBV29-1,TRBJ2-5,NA,TGCAGTGACTCGCCTAAACAAGAGACCCAGTACTTC,CSDSPKQETQYF
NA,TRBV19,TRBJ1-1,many,TGTGCCAGTGCCTCAAGCCCAGGGTGGGGAGCTTTCTTT,CASASSPGWGAFF
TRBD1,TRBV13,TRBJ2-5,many,TGTGCCAGCAGCTTAAGATACGGGACAGCCTTCTTAACCCAGTACTTC,CASSLRYGTAFLTQYF
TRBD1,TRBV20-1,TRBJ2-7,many,TGCAGTGCTAGTGAGCGGGACAGGGACTACGAGCAGTACTTC,CSASERDRDYEQYF
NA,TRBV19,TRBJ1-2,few,TGTGCCAGTAGTATGGAATTTCAGAAGTTGTTTGGCTACACCTTC,CASSMEFQKLFGYTF
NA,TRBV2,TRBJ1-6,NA,TGTGCCAGCACTGGGAAGAAGGGCTGGTCCCTCCACTTT,CASTGKKGWSLHF
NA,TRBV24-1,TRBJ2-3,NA,TGTGCCACCAGTGAGGGACCAGATACGCAGTATTTT,CATSEGPDTQYF
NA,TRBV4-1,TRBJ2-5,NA,TGCGCCAGCAGCCAACTAGGCGGGACTCCTAGCAAAGAGACCCAGTACTTC,CASSQLGGTPSKETQYF
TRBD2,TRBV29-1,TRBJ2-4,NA,TGCAGCGGGGAACTAGCGGATCTAGCCAAAAACATTCAGTACTTC,CSGELADLAKNIQYF
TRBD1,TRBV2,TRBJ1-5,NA,TGTGCCAGCAGTGGTGGACAGGGGGTTAATCAGCCCCAGCATTTT,CASSGGQGVNQPQHF
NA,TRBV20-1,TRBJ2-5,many,TGCAGTGCTAGGTCCAGTAGGAGAGAGACCCAGTACTTC,CSARSSRRETQYF
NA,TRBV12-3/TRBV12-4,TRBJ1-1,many,TGTGCCAGCACTCCGACAGAAGAGAACACTGAAGCTTTCTTT,CASTPTEENTEAFF
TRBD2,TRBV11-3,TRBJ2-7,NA,TGTGCCAGCAGCCTCGGACTAGCGGGAGCCGAGCAGTACTTC,CASSLGLAGAEQYF
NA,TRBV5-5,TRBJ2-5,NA,TGTGCCAGCAGCTGGAGGGACTTC,CASSWRDF
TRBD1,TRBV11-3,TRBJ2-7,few,TGTGCCAGCAGCTCCCGACAGGGTGGAGGCGAGCAGTACTTC,CASSSRQGGGEQYF
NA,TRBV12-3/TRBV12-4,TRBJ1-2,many,TGTGCCAGCAATCGTGACCGGGGCCATGGCTACACCTTC,CASNRDRGHGYTF
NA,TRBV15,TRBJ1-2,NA,TGTGCCACCAGCAGAGGCCTAGCGGGGGGCTACACCTTC,CATSRGLAGGYTF
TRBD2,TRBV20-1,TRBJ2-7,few,TGCAGTGCTAGGGATGCTAGCGGGGGGCAATACGAGCAGTACTTC,CSARDASGGQYEQYF
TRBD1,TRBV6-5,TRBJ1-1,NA,TGTGCCAGCGGCCCCCAGACAGGGGTTGAAGCTTTCTTT,CASGPQTGVEAFF
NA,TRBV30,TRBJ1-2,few,TGTGCCTGGACCCGGACATCATTGTCCTATGGCTACACCTTC,CAWTRTSLSYGYTF
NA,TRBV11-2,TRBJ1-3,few,TGTGCCAGCAGCTTGGCTCCGGGACAAAAAGGGAACACCATATATTTT,CASSLAPGQKGNTIYF
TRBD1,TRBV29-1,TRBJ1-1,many,TGCAGCGCCCCACGGACAGGGGAGAACACTGAAGCTTTCTTT,CSAPRTGENTEAFF
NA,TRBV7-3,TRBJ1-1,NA,TGCGCCAGCAGCCAAGCCGATACACTGAACACTGAAGCTTTCTTT,CASSQADTLNTEAFF
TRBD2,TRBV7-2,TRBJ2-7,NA,TGTGCCAGCAGTGCCACCGGGACTAGCGGGGCCTACGAGCAGTACTTC,CASSATGTSGAYEQYF
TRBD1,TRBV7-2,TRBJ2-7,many,TGTGCCAGCAGCACCCGAGGCGGACAGGGGGTGACATACTACGAGCAGTACTTC,CASSTRGGQGVTYYEQYF
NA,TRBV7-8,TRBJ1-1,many,TGTGCCAGCAGCTTAGGGGGCGCGAGGAACACTGAAGCTTTCTTT,CASSLGGARNTEAFF
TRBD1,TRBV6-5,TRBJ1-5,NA,TGTGCCAGCAGTAAGGGGGGACAGGGGGCTGTAGGGCCCCAGCATTTT,CASSKGGQGAVGPQHF
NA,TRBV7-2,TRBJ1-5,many,TGTGCCAGCAGTTTCGAAAGGGGGTGGCAGCCCCAGCATTTT,CASSFERGWQPQHF